This TCR beta chain comes out of a study of human T cells and chemical hapten exposure. Study results and caveats: It should be noted that donors had alopecia, so their immune response may differ from healthy people's.

Using its own MiXCR run on the RACE reads, TCRdb lists one record per CDR3 protein. The sample records about 360,000 distinct CDR3 sequences, around 7% being singletons. The CDR3 loop spans 13 amino acids. Trimming took 8 bases from V and 2 from J, leaving 12 bases between them. Germline CDR1 and CDR2: KGHSH and LQKENI. This clonotype was detected ten times or more. Its specificity is unknown. Time point described: patch test 1, 2 weeks after DPC sensitization. Treatment reported: therapeutic diphenylcyclopropenone sensitization with weekly scalp DPC. This sequence originates from a woman under 30 with alopecia areata. Some clones in this sample may be carry-over from other donors' samples. The chain has TRBV18 and TRBJ1-2; D remains ambiguous. Sequences were derived from whole blood, sampled in connection with sensitization to the hapten diphenylcyclopropenone (DPC). Here the CDR3 reads CASSPDGNYGYTF. The CDR3 DNA follows: TGTGCCAGCAGCCCGGACGGGAACTATGGCTACACCTTC.